These T cell receptor beta chains were read from a single sample in a study of blood T cell repertoires in COVID-19. The table came from immunoSEQ multiplex PCR; TCRdb's copy has only in-frame clones and leaves some out. This table holds about 210,000 clones, roughly four fifths found once. The sample comprised peripheral blood. The source of these receptors is a woman aged 35 to 49 with acute or convalescent COVID-19. CDR3s include the opening cysteine and the closing phenylalanine or tryptophan. The order of the fields is clone size, V gene, D gene, J gene, CDR3 DNA, CDR3 protein. A D gene is named only where the DNA matches it firmly. Size values are once, few and many counts, or a class for expanded clones, and some rows have none.

size: -; V: TRBV2; D: -; J: TRBJ1-1; DNA: TGTGCCAGCGGGAGAAGTTTGGCTTTCTTT; CDR3: CASGRSLAFF
size: -; V: TRBV25-1; D: -; J: TRBJ1-1; DNA: TGTGCCAGCAGGGATTTGGGGAGGAAAGCTTTCTTT; CDR3: CASRDLGRKAFF
size: -; V: TRBV6-5; D: TRBD2; J: TRBJ2-7; DNA: TGTGCCAGCAGTTACTCACTAGCGGGAGGGTCCTACGAGCAGTACTTC; CDR3: CASSYSLAGGSYEQYF
size: -; V: TRBV6-1; D: -; J: TRBJ1-1; DNA: TGTGCCACTACTGAAGCTTTCTTT; CDR3: CATTEAFF
size: -; V: TRBV18; D: TRBD1; J: TRBJ2-7; DNA: TGTGCCAGCGCTGGGACAGGGTCCTACGAGCAGTACTTC; CDR3: CASAGTGSYEQYF
size: -; V: TRBV10-3; D: TRBD2; J: TRBJ2-3; DNA: TGTGCCATCGGACGAGCGACCCTAAGCGGGAGAAACGCAGATACGCAGTATTTT; CDR3: CAIGRATLSGRNADTQYF
size: -; V: TRBV5-1; D: TRBD1; J: TRBJ2-1; DNA: TGCGCCAGCAGCTTTGGGTCGACAGGGGTTGGTGAGCAGTTCTTC; CDR3: CASSFGSTGVGEQFF
size: few; V: TRBV6-5; D: -; J: TRBJ2-3; DNA: TGTGCCAGCAGCCCGGGATGGGGTGGTCTGGATACGCAGTATTTT; CDR3: CASSPGWGGLDTQYF
size: -; V: TRBV24-1; D: -; J: TRBJ2-2; DNA: TGTGCCACCAGTGATTTGAGGAGAAACACCGGGGAGCTGTTTTTT; CDR3: CATSDLRRNTGELFF
size: -; V: TRBV6-6; D: TRBD1; J: TRBJ1-1; DNA: TGTGCCAGCAGTTTTCCCGGGACAGGAGTGAACACTGAAGCTTTCTTT; CDR3: CASSFPGTGVNTEAFF
size: -; V: TRBV7-9; D: -; J: TRBJ2-7; DNA: TGTGCCAGCAGCTTAACAGCCAACTACGAGCAGTACTTC; CDR3: CASSLTANYEQYF
size: -; V: TRBV10-2; D: TRBD1; J: TRBJ1-1; DNA: TGCGCCAGCAGCGTTGGGACAGACAACACTGAAGCTTTCTTT; CDR3: CASSVGTDNTEAFF
size: -; V: TRBV6-1; D: -; J: TRBJ1-2; DNA: TGTGCCAGCAGTGAAGGCGCCACTAACTATGGCTACACCTTC; CDR3: CASSEGATNYGYTF
size: -; V: TRBV19; D: -; J: TRBJ1-5; DNA: TGTGCCAGTAGTATCAGGGAGGGCAGCAATCAGCCCCAGCATTTT; CDR3: CASSIREGSNQPQHF
size: -; V: TRBV14; D: -; J: TRBJ2-7; DNA: TGTGCCAGCAGCCTCATCGACAGTTCCTACGAGCAGTACTTC; CDR3: CASSLIDSSYEQYF
size: -; V: TRBV4-1; D: TRBD2; J: TRBJ2-3; DNA: TGCGCCAGCACCTTAAGGAGCGGGGGGGCTGCAGATACGCAGTATTTT; CDR3: CASTLRSGGAADTQYF
size: -; V: TRBV4-2; D: -; J: TRBJ2-1; DNA: TGTGCCAGCAGCCAAGATGTAAGGGGGACAAATGAGCAGTTCTTC; CDR3: CASSQDVRGTNEQFF
size: -; V: TRBV27; D: TRBD1; J: TRBJ1-5; DNA: TGTGCCAGCAGGCGCGGGACAGAGTATCAGCCCCAGCATTTT; CDR3: CASRRGTEYQPQHF
size: -; V: TRBV10-3; D: TRBD1; J: TRBJ2-6; DNA: TGTGCCATCAGTGATAGACAGGGGGCGCTGACTGGGGCCAACGTCCTGACTTTC; CDR3: CAISDRQGALTGANVLTF
size: -; V: TRBV27; D: -; J: TRBJ2-1; DNA: TGTGCCAGCAGTTTAGTTTTACGGAGGAATGAGCAGTTCTTC; CDR3: CASSLVLRRNEQFF
size: -; V: TRBV5-4; D: TRBD2; J: TRBJ2-5; DNA: TGTGCCAGCAGCTTGGGCGGGGGACCCCAAGAGACCCAGTACTTC; CDR3: CASSLGGGPQETQYF
size: -; V: TRBV2; D: -; J: TRBJ2-5; DNA: TGTGCCAGCATAGAAAGGGGTATTGGGCAAGAGACCCAGTACTTC; CDR3: CASIERGIGQETQYF
size: once; V: TRBV14; D: TRBD2; J: TRBJ2-3; DNA: TGTGCCAGCAGCCAAGAAGTGAAATGGGGACTAGCGGGAAGCACAGATACGCAGTATTTT; CDR3: CASSQEVKWGLAGSTDTQYF
size: -; V: TRBV6-5; D: -; J: TRBJ1-2; DNA: TGTGCCAGCACGGAGGGGCGAGACTATGGCTACACCTTC; CDR3: CASTEGRDYGYTF
size: -; V: TRBV7-9; D: -; J: TRBJ1-1; DNA: TGTGCCAGCAGCTTAGCGCCGGTTGAAGCTTTCTTT; CDR3: CASSLAPVEAFF
size: few; V: TRBV27; D: -; J: TRBJ1-1; DNA: TGTGCCAGCAGCTGGAGGGACCTTTCTGAAGCTTTCTTT; CDR3: CASSWRDLSEAFF
size: once; V: TRBV11-3; D: TRBD2; J: TRBJ2-2; DNA: TGTGCCTCTAGCGGGGTGAACACCGGGGAGCTGTTTTTT; CDR3: CASSGVNTGELFF
size: -; V: TRBV24-1; D: -; J: TRBJ1-1; DNA: TGTGCCAGCCGCGTTGGAGCTGAAGCTTTCTTT; CDR3: CASRVGAEAFF
size: -; V: TRBV29-1; D: TRBD1; J: TRBJ2-2; DNA: TGCAGCGTTGAAGACGGGACAGGGGGCAACACCGGGGAGCTGTTTTTT; CDR3: CSVEDGTGGNTGELFF